These 26 T cell receptor beta chains share one sample of origin, sequenced in a study of shared clonotypes between healthy human individuals (dated by TCRdb to between 2020 and 2021). The library was produced with the immunoSEQ multiplex PCR assay. Held by TCRdb, this immuneACCESS table contains in-frame sequences only and omits some clones. Under half of the omission traces to an unresolved V gene where checked; the cause of the rest is unknown. The sample records over 2 million clones, about 95% of which are singletons. Of the sample, 0.1% to 0.15% falls within the top ten clones. Sequenced material: naive CD4+ T cells sorted from blood. Explained via the paper, the cell subset or site label denotes: CD45RA+ positively selected. These receptors originate from a man in his late teens or twenties in good health.

Turning to this clone: Within the sample, other DNA sequences also encode this same CDR3. This chain joins TRBV5-1 and TRBJ2-3; TRBD2 is a possible D gene (6 bases). Trimming cost V 0 bases and J 0 bases, with 8 bases left between them. This CDR3 spans 15 amino acids. Looked up from germline, CDR1 is SGHRS and CDR2 is YFSETQ. CDR3 in amino acids: CASSLAGTSTDTQYF. CDR3 DNA: TGCGCCAGCAGCTTGGCAGGGACTAGCACAGATACGCAGTATTTT.

The CDR3 is CASSHPDRGGEQFF. The DNA of the CDR3 is TGTGCCAGCAGTCACCCGGACAGGGGCGGTGAGCAGTTCTTC. The rearrangement uses TRBV6-6 and TRBJ2-1, with 9 bases that match TRBD1. This CDR3 region has 14 residues. Germline CDR1 reads MNHNY; CDR2 reads SVGAGI (reference sequence). Unmatched junction bases numbered 8, after V lost 5 bases and J lost 9 bases.

The rearrangement uses TRBV27 and TRBJ2-7; the match to TRBD2 covers 10 bases. The CDR3 has 15 amino acids. The V gene's germline CDR1 is MNHEY and CDR2 SMNVEV (reference sequence). With 6 bases clipped from V and 2 bases from J, the junction kept 7 bases outside the gene matches. In nucleotides, the CDR3 is TGTGCCAGCAGCCCAGCAAGCGGGGGGGCCTACGAGCAGTACTTC. Its protein is CASSPASGGAYEQYF.

The chain carries TRBV7-9 and TRBJ2-7; TRBD1 might be the D (5 bases). Germline lookup yields CDR1 SEHNR and CDR2 FQNEAQ (reference sequence). This CDR3 has 16 amino acids. V lost 3 bases and J 2 bases, leaving 17 bases between the germline ends. The CDR3 sequence is CASSFLGHGSAYEQYF. The CDR3 DNA reads as TGTGCCAGCAGCTTCCTCGGACACGGATCGGCCTACGAGCAGTACTTC.

This clone showed up just once. The V gene is TRBV5-1, the J gene TRBJ2-7; TRBD1 matches 9 bases. Germline lookup yields CDR1 SGHRS and CDR2 YFSETQ. With 4 bases clipped from V and 12 bases from J, the junction kept 17 bases outside the gene matches. The CDR3 consists of 15 residues. In DNA, the CDR3 is TGCGCCAGCAGCGACCGACCCGGGACAGGGATCAATCTGTACTTC. As protein: CASSDRPGTGINLYF.

As regards this clone: Possible read error: a much larger clone is one base away. Other nucleotide sequences from this sample produce the same CDR3. V usage is TRBV6-5 and J usage is TRBJ2-3; unclear D gene. From germline, CDR1 is MNHEY and CDR2 SVGAGI. The length of the CDR3 is 12 residues. The V and J ends lost 6 bases and 0 bases respectively, with 4 bases between them. The CDR3 sequence is CASRASTDTQYF. CDR3 sequence (DNA): TGTGCCAGCAGGGCTAGCACAGATACGCAGTATTTT.

In DNA, the CDR3 is TGTGCCAGCAGCTTAGTCCAGGGAGATCAGCCCCAGCATTTT. Residues: CASSLVQGDQPQHF. The V gene is TRBV7-2, the J gene TRBJ1-5, with D possibly TRBD1 on 5 matching bases. The germline V gene encodes CDR1 SGHTA and CDR2 FQGNSA. This CDR3 is 14 amino acids long. Trimming removed 1 base at V and 5 bases at J, with 9 bases between.

V gene TRBV4-1 combines with J gene TRBJ2-7; maybe TRBD2 (5 bases). The CDR3 spans 16 residues. Trimming cost V 3 bases and J 2 bases, with 17 bases left between them. The germline gives CDR1 MGHRA, CDR2 YSYEKL. CDR3 nucleotide sequence: TGCGCCAGCAGCCACGCTTCCAGGACTGGGGCCTACGAGCAGTACTTC. Translation gives CASSHASRTGAYEQYF.

This clone has just one count. The CDR3 coding sequence is TGTGCCAGTAGTAATCTCCCCCAGAACACTGAAGCTTTCTTT. As protein: CASSNLPQNTEAFF. The chain is built from TRBV19 and TRBJ1-1; D is uncertain. V was shortened by 4 bases and J by 1 base, with 10 bases between the two germline ends. CDR1 and CDR2 from the germline V gene are LNHDA and SQIVND (reference sequence). The CDR3 length is 14 residues.

The chain couples TRBV27 to TRBJ1-6; a possible D gene is TRBD1 (5 bases). The germline gives CDR1 MNHEY, CDR2 SMNVEV (reference sequence). V dropped 2 bases and J dropped 9 bases, with 14 bases sitting between them. This CDR3 comprises 15 residues. CDR3 bases: TGTGCCAGCAGTTTAGAGGCCTTGAGGGGTTCACCCCTCCACTTT. This codes for CASSLEALRGSPLHF.

The V gene is TRBV9, the J gene TRBJ2-2; 7 bases are shared with TRBD2. The CDR3 is 15 amino acids. From germline, CDR1 is SGDLS and CDR2 YYNGEE. Trimming at V came to 5 bases and at J to 1 base, leaving 5 bases not matched to a gene. The CDR3 protein is CASSPTSLNTGELFF. The CDR3 region has the DNA TGTGCCAGCAGTCCGACTAGCTTGAACACCGGGGAGCTGTTTTTT.

The chain couples TRBV5-1 to TRBJ2-7; the D is unclear. The CDR3 sequence is 16 residues long. Germline CDR1 and CDR2: SGHRS and YFSETQ. V lost 0 bases, J lost 4 bases, and 17 bases lay in between. The CDR3 here is CASSLVSGERVYEQYF. CDR3 DNA sequence: TGCGCCAGCAGCTTGGTCTCGGGTGAAAGGGTATACGAGCAGTACTTC.

Here the CDR3 DNA reads TGTGCCAGCAGTCCTCAGACCCTAGCGTCCTACTATGGCTACACCTTC. Translating it yields CASSPQTLASYYGYTF. The chain employs TRBV27 and TRBJ1-2; D gene uncertain. The CDR3 runs to 16 residues. Germline assignment: CDR1 MNHEY and CDR2 SMNVEV (reference sequence). Deletions cut 5 bases from V and 3 bases from J, with 19 bases between.

This chain links TRBV30 with TRBJ2-1; unclear D gene. The CDR3 runs 14 residues. CDR1 is GTSNPN and CDR2 is SVGIG in the germline V gene (reference sequence). Trimming took 0 bases from V and 0 from J, leaving 6 bases between them. DNA for the CDR3: TGTGCCTGGAGTGTACGGCGCTCCTACAATGAGCAGTTCTTC. This encodes CAWSVRRSYNEQFF.

The chain uses TRBV10-1 and TRBJ2-1; TRBD2 agrees at 7 bases. The CDR3 is made up of 14 amino acids. V was clipped by 2 bases and J by 5 bases; unmatched bases: 3. CDR1 is WNHNN, CDR2 SYGVQD, per germline (reference sequence). The CDR3 DNA follows: TGCGCCAGCAGTGAGCGGGGGGTCAACAATGAGCAGTTCTTC. This encodes CASSERGVNNEQFF.

The chain is built from TRBV18 and TRBJ1-2; no reliable D call. Germline CDR1 KGHSH, CDR2 LQKENI. The ends were cut back, 5 bases at V and 4 bases at J, with 11 bases in the middle. The CDR3 contains 13 residues. The DNA of the CDR3 is TGTGCCAGCTCAATTGACAAGTCCTATGGCTACACCTTC. Its translation is CASSIDKSYGYTF.

V is TRBV5-6 and J is TRBJ1-1; no definite D call. This CDR3 spans 16 amino acids. V was pared by 0 bases and J by 1 base, with 13 bases between. Looked up from germline, CDR1 is SGHDT and CDR2 is YYEEEE. The DNA for the CDR3 is TGTGCCAGCAGCTTGGCCCTACTTACAGAGAACACTGAAGCTTTCTTT. Its protein is CASSLALLTENTEAFF.

This clone appeared a single time. This chain uses TRBV19 with TRBJ1-1; 8 nucleotides agree with TRBD1. There are 12 residues in the CDR3. The ends lost 7 bases at V and 7 bases at J; junction bases unmatched: 5. Per germline, CDR1 LNHDA and CDR2 SQIVND (reference sequence). The CDR3 DNA is TGTGCCAGTACGGACAGGGATAGTGAAGCTTTCTTT. It translates to CASTDRDSEAFF.

The CDR3 loop is CATSRDGGRNTEAFF. The DNA for the CDR3 is TGTGCCACCAGCAGAGACGGGGGGCGGAACACTGAAGCTTTCTTT. The rearrangement joins TRBV15 to TRBJ1-1, with TRBD1 as a possible D gene (6 bases). Germline assignment: CDR1 LNHNV and CDR2 YYDKDF (reference sequence). Trimming removed 0 bases at V and 1 base at J, with 9 bases between. The CDR3 is 15 residues long.

V and J are TRBV11-1 and TRBJ2-7, with 10 bases fitting TRBD2. Trimming at V came to 6 bases and at J to 6 bases, leaving 8 bases not matched to a gene. Looked up from germline, CDR1 is SGHAT and CDR2 is FQDESV (reference sequence). CDR3 length: 14 amino acids. DNA of the CDR3: TGTGCCAGCAGGACCTTAGCGGGGGGTACCGAGCAGTACTTC. Its translation is CASRTLAGGTEQYF.

The chain links TRBV28 to TRBJ2-3; the match to TRBD2 covers 9 bases. V gave up 8 bases and J gave up 2 bases; unmatched junction bases: 5. Per the germline V gene, CDR1 is MDHEN and CDR2 is SYDVKM. The CDR3 length is 14 residues. CDR3 region: CASCAGGPTDTQYF. For the CDR3, the DNA is TGTGCCAGCTGCGCGGGGGGGCCCACAGATACGCAGTATTTT.

This chain links TRBV30 with TRBJ2-7; no clear D. The CDR3 is made up of 15 amino acids. Germline CDR1 GTSNPN, CDR2 SVGIG (reference sequence). V was clipped by 2 bases and J by 7 bases, with 21 bases between them. CDR3 loop: CAWSRDTNALGEQYF. The DNA for the CDR3 is TGTGCCTGGAGTCGAGACACTAATGCTTTGGGGGAGCAGTACTTC. Full variable domain (rest looked up from reference TRBV30 and TRBJ2-7): SQTIHQWPATLVQPVGSPLSLECTVEGTSNPNLYWYRQAAGRGLQLLFYSVGIGQISSEVPQNLSASRPQDRQFILSSKKLLLSDSGFYLCAWSRDTNALGEQYFGPGTRLTVT.

The chain combines TRBV6-5 with TRBJ1-2; D not certain. V was cut by 7 bases and J by 5 bases, with 17 bases left in between. Germline loops: CDR1 MNHEY, CDR2 SVGAGI. The CDR3 contains 14 residues. CDR3 DNA: TGTGCCAGCACCCGAGAGGGAGGGAGATATGGCTACACCTTC. Its protein is CASTREGGRYGYTF.

V is TRBV27 and J is TRBJ2-1; 8 bases map to TRBD1. After removal of 4 bases from V and 5 bases from J, the junction contained 10 bases not matched to a gene. Germline assignment: CDR1 MNHEY and CDR2 SMNVEV (reference sequence). The CDR3 loop spans 16 amino acids. The CDR3 DNA is TGTGCCAGCAGTTCCACCCGGACAGGGATCCACAATGAGCAGTTCTTC. It encodes CASSSTRTGIHNEQFF.

The chain couples TRBV7-9 to TRBJ2-7; the match to TRBD2 covers 8 bases. Trimming cost V 8 bases and J 4 bases; bases outside gene matches: 19. CDR1 and CDR2 from the germline V gene are SEHNR and FQNEAQ (reference sequence). CDR3 length: 17 amino acids. The CDR3 DNA is TGTGCCAGCTCCCCCCCATGGGGCGGGGGGTCTCCGTACGAGCAGTACTTC. Translation: CASSPPWGGGSPYEQYF.

The V gene is TRBV18, the J gene TRBJ2-2; tentatively, D is TRBD1 (6 bases). Trimming pared 0 bases from V and 2 bases from J, leaving 13 bases between. The germline V gene has CDR1 KGHSH and CDR2 LQKENI. CDR3 length: 17 amino acids. CDR3 coding DNA: TGTGCCAGCTCACCACCGTTGGCAGGGGCCAACACCGGGGAGCTGTTTTTT. Its translation is CASSPPLAGANTGELFF.